This T cell receptor (beta chain) was captured by sequencing in a study of beta chain features in type 1 diabetes (dated by TCRdb to 2017 to 2018). Regarding the complete study: Mean age, gender distribution, total cell number and subset yield were not different between patients and healthy donors. A total of around 100 million sorted cells were examined across all samples, and RNA yield correlated strongly with the number of cells per subset. In the study, TCRB repertoires of sorted circulating CD4+ T cell subsets from recently diagnosed type 1 diabetes patients were compared with those of matched healthy donors. Naive and central memory subsets were obtained from all 30 or so donors, but regulatory and stem cell-like memory subsets were isolated from only 8 patients and roughly eight healthy donors.

All of the isolated RNA was reverse transcribed with the High Capacity cDNA Reverse Transcription Kit, so expressed TCRB transcripts were sequenced. Deep immunoSEQ sequencing was performed on naive, central memory and regulatory T cell samples, with an average of roughly 4 million total reads per sample. Sorted cells were lysed in RLT buffer, and RNA was extracted using DNase-treated RNeasy Micro or Mini kits according to cell number. Each cell subset was processed on its own to prevent cross-contamination, while patient and healthy donor samples were processed together. Using the immunoSEQ multiplex PCR, TCRB sequences were amplified from cDNA into 87-bp fragments spanning the CDR3 region. Sequencing of the amplicons was performed on the Illumina HiSeq platform. In the original analysis: Synthetic template baselines were used to correct PCR bias computationally, reads within Hamming distance 2 were collapsed together, and singletons that could not be merged were discarded. Reads were aligned against IMGT so that V, D and J genes, CDR3 length and insertions or deletions at six rearrangement sites could be assigned. Within each subset, clonotype counts were normalized to sorted cell number, after which true diversity and Gini coefficients were computed with the tcR R package. Repertoire sharing was quantified using the overlap coefficient calculated on TCRB nucleotide sequences. Out-of-frame TCRB sequences from naive cells were analyzed to stand in for the pre-selection repertoire. TCRdb retrieved this table from immuneACCESS and kept in-frame rearrangements only. Not all clones are present; in checked studies, unresolved V genes account for under half, and no reason is known for the remainder. That table gives V, J and clone size, and the DNA gave D and trimming. This sample has about 650,000 clones in its table, and around 11% of those were observed once. Clones ranked in the top ten supply roughly 0.11% of the sample.

The CDR1 and CDR2 encoded by the germline V gene are MDHEN and SYDVKM. V is pruned by 2 bases and J by 9 bases, leaving 3 bases of the junction without a gene match. The cysteine opens and the phenylalanine closes a CDR3 of 13 amino acids. The kept DNA is CDR3 alone, 39 bases in frame from the first base. What the research found in general, with its limitations: Sequencing cDNA rather than genomic DNA could over-represent highly expressing activated cells, although activation and CD3 levels did not differ between groups. In all four CD4+ subsets, TCRB CDR3 length was moderately but significantly shorter in type 1 diabetes patients. Naive, central memory and regulatory TCRB repertoires appeared to be more alike among patients than among healthy donors. Fewer insertions and more nucleotide deletions at VDJ recombination sites were observed in patients with type 1 diabetes, implying thymic rearrangement abnormalities. Only small numbers of individuals were included in the HLA sub-analyses, which left unresolved whether HLA type had any influence on TCRB rearrangement. Shorter templates might have been favored by PCR, but patient and control samples were amplified and corrected together, so both groups would have been affected equally by any skew.

A single peripheral blood draw of around 0.11 L on average was collected from each donor into heparinised tubes. A BD FACSAria II was used to sort naive, central memory, regulatory and stem cell-like memory CD4+ T cells with a panel that included CD45RO, CCR7, CD25, CD127, CD95 and CD27. Every sorted population had a purity above 98%. PBMCs were isolated right away by Lymphoprep density gradient centrifugation and were stained directly, without culture. To minimize batch effects, samples were stained and sorted in pairs, one healthy donor with one patient per experiment. This clone was counted a few times. Its binding antigen is unknown. Base qualities are not recorded, but no much larger clone differs from it by a single base.

The sequence is built from TRBV28 and TRBJ2-1, with TRBD1 identical over 8 junction bases. This TCR was sampled from a man under 40 with type 1 diabetes. The sequenced sample was naive CD4+ T cells from blood. Reading the label with the study, this specimen's cell subset or site is: true naive CD4+ T cells. The CDR3 corresponds to CASSLPGGGEQFF. In nucleotide form, the sequence is TGTGCCAGCAGTTTACCAGGGGGCGGTGAGCAGTTCTTC.